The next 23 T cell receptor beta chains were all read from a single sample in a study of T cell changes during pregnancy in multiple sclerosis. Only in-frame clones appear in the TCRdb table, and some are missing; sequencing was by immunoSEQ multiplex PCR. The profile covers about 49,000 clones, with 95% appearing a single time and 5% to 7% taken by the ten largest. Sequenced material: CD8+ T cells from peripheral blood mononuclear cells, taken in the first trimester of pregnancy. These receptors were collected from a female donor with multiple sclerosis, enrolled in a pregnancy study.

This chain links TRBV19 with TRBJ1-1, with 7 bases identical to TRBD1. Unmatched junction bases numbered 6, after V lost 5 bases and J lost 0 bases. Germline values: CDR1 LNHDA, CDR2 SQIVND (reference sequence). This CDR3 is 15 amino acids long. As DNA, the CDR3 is TGTGCCAGTAGTCCGAGACAGGGATTGAACACTGAAGCTTTCTTT. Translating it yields CASSPRQGLNTEAFF. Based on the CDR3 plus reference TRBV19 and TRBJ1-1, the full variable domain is DGGITQSPKYLFRKEGQNVTLSCEQNLNHDAMYWYRQDPGQGLRLIYYSQIVNDFQKGDIAEGYSVSREKKESFPLTVTSAQKNPTAFYLCASSPRQGLNTEAFFGQGTRLTVV.

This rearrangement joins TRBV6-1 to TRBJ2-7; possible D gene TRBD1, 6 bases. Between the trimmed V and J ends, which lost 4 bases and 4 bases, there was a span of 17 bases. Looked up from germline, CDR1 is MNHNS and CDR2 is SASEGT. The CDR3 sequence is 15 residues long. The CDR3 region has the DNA TGTGCCAGCAGTGCCGACCTCGGGACACCATACGAGCAGTACTTC. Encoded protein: CASSADLGTPYEQYF.

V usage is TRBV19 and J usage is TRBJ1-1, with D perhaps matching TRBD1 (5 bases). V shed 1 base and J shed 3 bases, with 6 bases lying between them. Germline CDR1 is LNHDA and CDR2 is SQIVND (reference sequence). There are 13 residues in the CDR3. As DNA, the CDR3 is TGTGCCAGTAGTATAGGGGGGGACACTGAAGCTTTCTTT. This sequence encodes CASSIGGDTEAFF.

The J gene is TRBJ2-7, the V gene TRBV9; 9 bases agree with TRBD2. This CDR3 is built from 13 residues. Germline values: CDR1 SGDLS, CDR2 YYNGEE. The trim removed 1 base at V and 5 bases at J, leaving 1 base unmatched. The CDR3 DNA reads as TGTGCCAGCAGCGTAATAGCGGGAGACGAGCAGTACTTC. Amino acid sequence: CASSVIAGDEQYF.

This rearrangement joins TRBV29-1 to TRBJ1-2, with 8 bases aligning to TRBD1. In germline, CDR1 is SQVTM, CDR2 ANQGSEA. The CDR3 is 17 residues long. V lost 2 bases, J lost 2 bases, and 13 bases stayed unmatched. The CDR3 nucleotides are TGCAGCGTTGAATGGCCAGGGGGCGATCTTCGAAACTATGGCTACACCTTC. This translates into CSVEWPGGDLRNYGYTF.

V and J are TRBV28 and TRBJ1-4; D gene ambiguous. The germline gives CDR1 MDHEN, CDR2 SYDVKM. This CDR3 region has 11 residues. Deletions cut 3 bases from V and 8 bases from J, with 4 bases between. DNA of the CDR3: TGTGCCAGCAGTTTCGGGGAAAAACTGTTTTTT. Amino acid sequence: CASSFGEKLFF.

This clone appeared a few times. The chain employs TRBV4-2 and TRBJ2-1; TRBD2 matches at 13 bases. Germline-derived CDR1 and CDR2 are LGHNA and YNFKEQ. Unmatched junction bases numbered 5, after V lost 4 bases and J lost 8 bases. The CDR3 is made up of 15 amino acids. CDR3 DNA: TGTGCCAGCAGCCTTGGACTAGCGGGAGTCGATGAGCAGTTCTTC. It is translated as CASSLGLAGVDEQFF.

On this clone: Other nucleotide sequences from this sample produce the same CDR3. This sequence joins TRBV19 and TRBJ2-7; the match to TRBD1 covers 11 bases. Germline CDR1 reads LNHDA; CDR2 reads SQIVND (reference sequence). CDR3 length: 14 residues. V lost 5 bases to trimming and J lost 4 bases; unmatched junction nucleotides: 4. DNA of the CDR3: TGTGCCAGTAGTCCAGGGACAGGGGGGTACGAGCAGTACTTC. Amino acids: CASSPGTGGYEQYF.

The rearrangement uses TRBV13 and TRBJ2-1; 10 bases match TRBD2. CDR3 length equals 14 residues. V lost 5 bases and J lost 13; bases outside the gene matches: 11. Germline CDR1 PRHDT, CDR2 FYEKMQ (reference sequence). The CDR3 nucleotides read TGTGCCAGCAGCGAAGGACTAGCGGCGGGGGTCCAGTTCTTC. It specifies CASSEGLAAGVQFF.

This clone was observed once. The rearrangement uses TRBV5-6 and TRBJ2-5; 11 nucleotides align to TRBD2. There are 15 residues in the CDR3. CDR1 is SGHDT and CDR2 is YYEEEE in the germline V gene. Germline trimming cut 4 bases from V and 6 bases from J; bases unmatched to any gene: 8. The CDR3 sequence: CASSPLAGEVKTQYF. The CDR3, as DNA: TGTGCCAGCAGCCCACTAGCGGGAGAAGTAAAGACCCAGTACTTC.

DNA of the CDR3: TGTGCCAGCAGCGCCGGGAGGATTGACAGTCCTGCCTACGAGCAGTACTTC. As protein: CASSAGRIDSPAYEQYF. This chain links TRBV14 with TRBJ2-7; 7 bases map to TRBD2. Trimming cost V 5 bases and J 2 bases; bases outside gene matches: 15. This CDR3 contains 17 residues. Germline lookup yields CDR1 SGHDN and CDR2 FVKESK.

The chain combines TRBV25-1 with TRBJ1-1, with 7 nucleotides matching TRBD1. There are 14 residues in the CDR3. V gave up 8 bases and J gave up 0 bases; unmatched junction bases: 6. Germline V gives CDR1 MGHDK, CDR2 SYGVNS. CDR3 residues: CASATGQMNTEAFF. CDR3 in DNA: TGTGCCAGCGCCACGGGACAGATGAACACTGAAGCTTTCTTT.

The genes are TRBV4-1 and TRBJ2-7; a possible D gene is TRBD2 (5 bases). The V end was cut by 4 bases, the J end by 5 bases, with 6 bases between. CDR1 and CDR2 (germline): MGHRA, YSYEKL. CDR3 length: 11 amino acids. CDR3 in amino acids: CASSLANEQYF. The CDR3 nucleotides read TGCGCCAGCAGCCTAGCGAACGAGCAGTACTTC.

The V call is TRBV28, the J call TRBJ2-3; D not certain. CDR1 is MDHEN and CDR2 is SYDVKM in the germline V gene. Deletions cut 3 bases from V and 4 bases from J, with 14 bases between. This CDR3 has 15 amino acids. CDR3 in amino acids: CASSLERLFSDTQYF. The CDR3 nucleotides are TGTGCCAGCAGTTTGGAGCGTTTGTTTTCAGATACGCAGTATTTT.

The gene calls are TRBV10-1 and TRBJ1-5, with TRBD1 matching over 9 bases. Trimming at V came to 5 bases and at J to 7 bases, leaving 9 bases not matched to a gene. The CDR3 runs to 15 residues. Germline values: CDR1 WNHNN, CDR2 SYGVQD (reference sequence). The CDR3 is CASSPGQGFRQPQHF. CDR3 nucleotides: TGCGCCAGCAGTCCGGGACAGGGTTTTCGGCAGCCCCAGCATTTT.

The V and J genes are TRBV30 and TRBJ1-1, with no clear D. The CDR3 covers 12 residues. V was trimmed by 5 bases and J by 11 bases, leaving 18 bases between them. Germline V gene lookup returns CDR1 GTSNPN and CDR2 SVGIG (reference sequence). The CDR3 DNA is TGTGCCTGGCAACCGTTTAAAGAACGGGCTTTCTTT. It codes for CAWQPFKERAFF.

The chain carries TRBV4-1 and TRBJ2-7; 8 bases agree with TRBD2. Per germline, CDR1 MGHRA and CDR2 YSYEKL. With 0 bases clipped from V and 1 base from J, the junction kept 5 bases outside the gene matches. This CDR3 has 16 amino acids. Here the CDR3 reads CASSQESSGESYEQYF. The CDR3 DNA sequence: TGCGCCAGCAGCCAAGAAAGTAGCGGGGAGTCCTACGAGCAGTACTTC.

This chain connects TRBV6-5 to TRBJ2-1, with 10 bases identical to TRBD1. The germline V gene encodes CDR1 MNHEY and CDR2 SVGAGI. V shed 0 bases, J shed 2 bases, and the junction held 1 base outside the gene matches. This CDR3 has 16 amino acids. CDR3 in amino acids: CASSYSGTGAYNEQFF. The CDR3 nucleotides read TGTGCCAGCAGTTACTCCGGGACAGGGGCCTACAATGAGCAGTTCTTC.

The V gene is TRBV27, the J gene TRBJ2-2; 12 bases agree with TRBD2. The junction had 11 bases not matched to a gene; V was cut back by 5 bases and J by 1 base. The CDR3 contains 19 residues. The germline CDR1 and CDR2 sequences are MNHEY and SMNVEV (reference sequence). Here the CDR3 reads CASSPSSSGRALNTGELFF. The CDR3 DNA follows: TGTGCCAGCAGTCCGTCGTCTAGCGGGAGGGCCTTGAACACCGGGGAGCTGTTTTTT.

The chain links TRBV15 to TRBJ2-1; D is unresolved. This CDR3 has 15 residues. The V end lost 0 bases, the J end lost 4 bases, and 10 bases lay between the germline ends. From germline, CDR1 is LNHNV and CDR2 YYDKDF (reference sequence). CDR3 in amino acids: CATSRDLGRYNEQFF. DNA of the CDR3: TGTGCCACCAGCAGAGATCTTGGCAGATACAATGAGCAGTTCTTC.

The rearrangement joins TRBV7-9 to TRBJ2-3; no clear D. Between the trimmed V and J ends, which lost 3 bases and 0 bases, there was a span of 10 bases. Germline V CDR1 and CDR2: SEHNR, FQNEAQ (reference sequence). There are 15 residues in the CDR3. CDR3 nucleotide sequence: TGTGCCAGCAGCTTCAAGACTGCTAGCACAGATACGCAGTATTTT. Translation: CASSFKTASTDTQYF.

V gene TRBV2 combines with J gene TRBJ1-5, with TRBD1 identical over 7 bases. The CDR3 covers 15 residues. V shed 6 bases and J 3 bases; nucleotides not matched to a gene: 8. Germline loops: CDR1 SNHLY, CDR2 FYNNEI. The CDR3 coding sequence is TGTGCCAGCAGCCCTGGGGACAGAATCAATCAGCCCCAGCATTTT. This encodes CASSPGDRINQPQHF.

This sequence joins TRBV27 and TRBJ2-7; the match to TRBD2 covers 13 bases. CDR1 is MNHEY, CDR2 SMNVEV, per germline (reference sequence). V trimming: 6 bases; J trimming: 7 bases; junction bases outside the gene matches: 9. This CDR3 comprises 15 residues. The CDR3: CASSGTSGELLEQYF. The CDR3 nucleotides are TGTGCCAGCAGCGGGACTAGCGGGGAACTACTGGAGCAGTACTTC.